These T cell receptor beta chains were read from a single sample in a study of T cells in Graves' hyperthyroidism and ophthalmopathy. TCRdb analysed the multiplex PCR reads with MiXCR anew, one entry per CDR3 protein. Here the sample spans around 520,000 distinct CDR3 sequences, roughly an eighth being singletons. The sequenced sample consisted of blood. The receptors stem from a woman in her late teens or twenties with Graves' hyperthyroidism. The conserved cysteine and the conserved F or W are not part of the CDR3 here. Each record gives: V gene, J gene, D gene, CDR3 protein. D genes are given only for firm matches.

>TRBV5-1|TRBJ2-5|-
ASSLETGVTQY
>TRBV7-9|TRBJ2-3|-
ASSSGGSTDTQY
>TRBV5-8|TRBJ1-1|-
ASSLVWGVAF
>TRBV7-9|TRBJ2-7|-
ASSPWGTGSYEQY
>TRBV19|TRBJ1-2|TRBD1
ASNLRTGFSGYT
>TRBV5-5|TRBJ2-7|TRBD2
ASSLTGLAYEQY
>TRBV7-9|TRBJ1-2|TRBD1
ATGTGGDAYGYT
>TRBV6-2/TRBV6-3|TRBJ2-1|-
AEGGPYNEQF
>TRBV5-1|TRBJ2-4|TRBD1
ASAKTGVENIQY
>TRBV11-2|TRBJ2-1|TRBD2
ASSSGGEQF
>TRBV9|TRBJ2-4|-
ASSRAANVAKNIQY
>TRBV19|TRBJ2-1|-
ASSNSWSSYNEQF
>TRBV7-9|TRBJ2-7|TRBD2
ASSSSGSAPYEQY
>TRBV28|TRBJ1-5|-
ASSPDSFSPSPQH
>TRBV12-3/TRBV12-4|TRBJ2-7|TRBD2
ASTDGLASEPSPEQY
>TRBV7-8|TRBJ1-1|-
ASSAGRLNTEAF
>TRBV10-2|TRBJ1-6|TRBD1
ASRGQGTGNSPLH
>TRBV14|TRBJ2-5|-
ASSQALFQETQY
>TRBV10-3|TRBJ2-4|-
AISDNSLAKNIQY
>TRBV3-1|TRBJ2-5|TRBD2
ASSQVSGTSITETQY
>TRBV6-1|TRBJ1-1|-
ATRQLLGTGAF
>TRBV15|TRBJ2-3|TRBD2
ATSRLTFSGSPDTQY
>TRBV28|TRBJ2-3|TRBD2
ASSSALAGDTDTQY
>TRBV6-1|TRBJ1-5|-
ASSEGSFRDQPQH
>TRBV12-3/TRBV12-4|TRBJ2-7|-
ASSLAGGLEQY
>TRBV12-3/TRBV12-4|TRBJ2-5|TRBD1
ASRGTGLETQY
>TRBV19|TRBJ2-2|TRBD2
ASSRGQLAGERAGELF
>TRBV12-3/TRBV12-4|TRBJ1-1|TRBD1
ASSPKYSGQGNTEAF
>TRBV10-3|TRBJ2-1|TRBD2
AITAAGGNEQF
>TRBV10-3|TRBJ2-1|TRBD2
AIQRGLAAAEEF
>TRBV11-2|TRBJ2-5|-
AGRDEDGWREETQY
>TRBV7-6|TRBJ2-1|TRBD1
ASSDRVGDEQF
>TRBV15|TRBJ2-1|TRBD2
ATSRVASSGIYNEQF
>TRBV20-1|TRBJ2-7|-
SARPSGSSYEQY
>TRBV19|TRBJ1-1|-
ASTFGDRYGAF
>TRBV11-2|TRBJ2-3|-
ASSLHDPLYGYTDTQY
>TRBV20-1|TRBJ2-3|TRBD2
SASPPSGSIIDTQY
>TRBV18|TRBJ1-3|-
ASSPSGPGNTIY
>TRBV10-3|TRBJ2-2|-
AISDSSQATTGELF
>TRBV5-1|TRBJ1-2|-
ASSIPGSYGYT
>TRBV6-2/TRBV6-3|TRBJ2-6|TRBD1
AGADRGSGANVLT
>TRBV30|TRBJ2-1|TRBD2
AWSQGLAGGGEQF
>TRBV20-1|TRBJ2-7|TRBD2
SARDPAGGPYEQY
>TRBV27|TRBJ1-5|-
ASSLRRDWNQPQH
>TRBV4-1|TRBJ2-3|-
ASSHALGTSTDTQY
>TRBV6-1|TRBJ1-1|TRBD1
ASSPRQGVGTEAF
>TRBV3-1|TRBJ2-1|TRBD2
ASSRVGETSGRGNEQF
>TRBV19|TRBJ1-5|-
ASSMALLQPQH
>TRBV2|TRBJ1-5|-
ASSTDQPQH
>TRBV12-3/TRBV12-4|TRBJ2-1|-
ASSLGYFSYNEQF
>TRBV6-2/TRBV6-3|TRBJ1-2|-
ASTPEEISNYGYT
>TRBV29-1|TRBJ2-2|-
SVGGGFTGELF
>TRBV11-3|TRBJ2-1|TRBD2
ASSEAMGAGAGEQF
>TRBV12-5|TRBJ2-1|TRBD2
ASGPGGLAGINEQF
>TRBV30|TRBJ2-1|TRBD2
AWNLARLAGEGNEQF
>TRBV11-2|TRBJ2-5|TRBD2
ASSLVPLIGTSGRRETQY
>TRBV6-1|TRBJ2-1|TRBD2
ASSYGTSGTISYNEQF
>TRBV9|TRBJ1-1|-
ASSVEGALNTEAF
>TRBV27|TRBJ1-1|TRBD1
ASTYKGDRSTEAF